This T cell receptor (beta chain) was observed in a study of T cell responses to AZD1222 COVID-19 vaccine. Germline loops: CDR1 ENHRY, CDR2 SYGVKD. Deletions cut 3 bases from V and 6 bases from J, with 14 bases between. The CDR3 sequence is 14 residues long. Sequenced by immunoSEQ multiplex PCR; TCRdb stores in-frame clones only, minus some. This sample has 120,000 or so clones, with roughly 90% found just once. The chain combines TRBV10-3 with TRBJ1-1; D is ambiguous. This receptor was taken from an adult in good health. Specimen: peripheral blood, collected on day 0 of AZD1222 vaccination. The CDR3 protein is CAISDLRERAEAFF. The DNA for the CDR3 is TGTGCCATCAGTGACCTTAGAGAACGGGCTGAAGCTTTCTTT.